A selection of T cell receptor beta chains follows, all from one sample in a study of T cell changes during pregnancy in multiple sclerosis. Repertoires were generated with immunoSEQ multiplex PCR, while TCRdb's copy carries only in-frame clones and drops some. The repertoire holds 50,000 to 60,000 clones, with around 85% as singletons. Sequenced here: CD4+ T cells from peripheral blood mononuclear cells, sampled in the third trimester of pregnancy. These receptors came from a female donor with multiple sclerosis, enrolled in a pregnancy study. The CDR3 runs from the conserved cysteine through the conserved F or W. Each record gives: V gene, D gene, J gene, clone size, CDR3 protein, CDR3 DNA. A D gene is named only where the DNA matches it firmly. Some rows have no size entry. The others give once, few or many, or a class for an expanded clone.

TRBV15	NA	TRBJ1-1	few	CATSREHRSFMNTEAFF	TGTGCCACCAGCAGAGAGCACAGAAGCTTTATGAACACTGAAGCTTTCTTT
TRBV5-1	NA	TRBJ1-1	few	CASSENTEAFF	TGCGCCAGTTCAGAGAACACTGAAGCTTTCTTT
TRBV10-3	NA	TRBJ2-7	NA	CAISEATSTSYEQYF	TGTGCCATCAGTGAGGCTACTAGCACCTCCTACGAGCAGTACTTC
TRBV11-1	TRBD2	TRBJ2-1	NA	CASSLGPGLAVSSYNEQFF	TGTGCCAGCAGCTTAGGGCCGGGACTAGCGGTGAGCTCCTACAATGAGCAGTTCTTC
TRBV6-5	TRBD1	TRBJ2-7	NA	CASRQGVGWYEQYF	TGTGCCAGCAGACAGGGGGTGGGTTGGTACGAGCAGTACTTC
TRBV19	TRBD1	TRBJ1-2	NA	CASSIGQGDYGYTF	TGTGCCAGTAGTATCGGACAGGGGGACTATGGCTACACCTTC
TRBV18	TRBD1	TRBJ1-1	NA	CASSPPMGQEEAFF	TGTGCCAGCTCACCACCGATGGGACAGGAAGAAGCTTTCTTT
TRBV7-2	TRBD2	TRBJ2-7	NA	CASSPGLAGGISYEQYF	TGTGCCAGCAGCCCGGGACTAGCGGGGGGCATCTCCTACGAGCAGTACTTC
TRBV5-1	TRBD2	TRBJ2-7	NA	CASTPDLTSGRYEQYF	TGCGCCAGCACTCCCGATTTGACTAGCGGGAGATACGAGCAGTACTTC
TRBV10-3	NA	TRBJ1-2	NA	CAISAGLTNYGYTF	TGTGCCATCAGCGCAGGACTAACTAACTATGGCTACACCTTC
TRBV27	NA	TRBJ2-7	NA	CASKAGLSYEQYF	TGTGCCAGCAAGGCGGGGCTCTCCTACGAGCAGTACTTC